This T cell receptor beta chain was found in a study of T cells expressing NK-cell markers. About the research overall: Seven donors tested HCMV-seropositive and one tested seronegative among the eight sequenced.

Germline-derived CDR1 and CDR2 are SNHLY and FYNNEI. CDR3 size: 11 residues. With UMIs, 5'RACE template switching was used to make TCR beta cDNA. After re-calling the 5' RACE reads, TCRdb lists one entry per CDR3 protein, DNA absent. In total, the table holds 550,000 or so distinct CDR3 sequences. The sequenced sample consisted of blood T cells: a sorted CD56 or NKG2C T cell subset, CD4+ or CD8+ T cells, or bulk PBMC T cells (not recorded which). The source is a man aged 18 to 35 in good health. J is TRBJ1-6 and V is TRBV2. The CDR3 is CASSGNSPLHF.